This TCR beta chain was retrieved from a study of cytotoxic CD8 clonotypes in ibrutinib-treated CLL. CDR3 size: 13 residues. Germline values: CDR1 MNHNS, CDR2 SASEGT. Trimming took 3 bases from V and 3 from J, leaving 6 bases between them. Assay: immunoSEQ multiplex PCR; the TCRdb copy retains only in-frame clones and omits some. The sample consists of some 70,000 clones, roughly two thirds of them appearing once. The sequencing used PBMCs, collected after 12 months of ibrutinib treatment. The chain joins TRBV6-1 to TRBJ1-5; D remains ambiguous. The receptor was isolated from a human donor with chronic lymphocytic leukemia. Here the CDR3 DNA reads TGTGCCAGCAGTGACAGTCCCAATCAGCCCCAGCATTTT. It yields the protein CASSDSPNQPQHF.